These T cell receptor beta chains were read from a single sample in a study of cytomegalovirus exposure and HLA in healthy donors. TCRdb's table, derived via immunoSEQ multiplex PCR, lists solely in-frame clones and lacks some. The sample has roughly 62,000 clones, about 95% seen once. Sequenced sample: PBMCs. These TCRs come from a man aged 18 to 29 in good health and CMV-seronegative. Each CDR3 is given without its conserved first and last residue. The D gene is left open where the match is weak.

NA | TRBV15 | ATSRDRQVSEAF
TRBD2 | TRBV19 | ASSISGSSYNEQF
NA | TRBV4-3 | ASSQDGGSDTQY
TRBD2 | TRBV7-2 | ASSRSGSIDEQF
NA | TRBV5-1 | ASSLELGSSYEQY
NA | TRBV11-2 | ASSFRAGRGFNEQF
TRBD2 | TRBV5-6 | ASSLDRAGGRDQMF
TRBD1 | TRBV10-3 | AISESRGQGEQF
TRBD1 | TRBV28 | ASSPFPGQGTYEQY
TRBD1 | TRBV7-9 | ASSWDRGQETQY
TRBD1 | TRBV28 | ASSYPTDRGNTEAF
TRBD1 | TRBV5-1 | ASSHRGGSSTEAF
NA | TRBV7-2 | ASSLTDVEAF
TRBD1 | TRBV27 | ASSLTGGAQPQH
TRBD1 | TRBV11-3 | ASSFSQGYGYT
NA | TRBV30 | AWSSGTYSSETQY
NA | TRBV7-3 | ASSLNSDNEQF
NA | TRBV18 | ASSPPGRETQY
TRBD2 | TRBV11-2 | ASDTAGGPYEQY
TRBD2 | TRBV7-8 | ASSVQTSGRETQY
TRBD2 | TRBV27 | ASRTSGGLGIQY
NA | TRBV14 | ASSQGEGGYGYT
TRBD2 | TRBV28 | ASRPGTSGTDTQY
TRBD1 | TRBV6-1 | ASSETGTAVGYT
NA | TRBV18 | ASSPPQGGHEQY
TRBD2 | TRBV18 | ASSTGTSGSEQY
NA | TRBV21-1 | ASSPRDRGRNTEAF
TRBD1 | TRBV7-9 | AGGQGSYGYT
TRBD1 | TRBV29-1 | SAGQGSENTEAF
TRBD1 | TRBV4-3 | ASSQERTGGLAEAF
TRBD1 | TRBV29-1 | SVGQDLSYEQY
NA | TRBV30 | AWRNRLGRQETQY
TRBD2 | TRBV4-1 | ASSHVWAGGSNTGELF
NA | TRBV27 | ASSSSFSSTDTQY
TRBD1 | TRBV6-1 | ASIRDRGDEQY
TRBD1 | TRBV5-1 | ASSFVGGISGNTIY
TRBD1 | TRBV18 | ASSDFRTGSRGYT
TRBD2 | TRBV18 | ASSPPGPLGGFEYEQY
NA | TRBV15 | ATSGAEGTEAF
TRBD2 | TRBV6-1 | ASSEMEAGGGETQY
TRBD1 | TRBV29-1 | SVEAGGPNYNEQF
NA | TRBV6-1 | ASSTVKEEKLF
TRBD1 | TRBV5-6 | ASSFETGVNGYT
TRBD2 | TRBV11-2 | ASSVSGIYNEQF
NA | TRBV6-5 | ASSYVTGNTEAF
TRBD2 | TRBV29-1 | SVESGIAGGVGTDTQY
NA | TRBV30 | AWSVSSDQPQH
TRBD2 | TRBV19 | ASNSGTYNEQF
NA | TRBV7-9 | ASTTDNQPQH
TRBD1 | TRBV27 | ASSWGTGDGYT
TRBD2 | TRBV11-2 | ASSLGSGIVYNEQF
NA | TRBV7-2 | ASSPQGPGGELF